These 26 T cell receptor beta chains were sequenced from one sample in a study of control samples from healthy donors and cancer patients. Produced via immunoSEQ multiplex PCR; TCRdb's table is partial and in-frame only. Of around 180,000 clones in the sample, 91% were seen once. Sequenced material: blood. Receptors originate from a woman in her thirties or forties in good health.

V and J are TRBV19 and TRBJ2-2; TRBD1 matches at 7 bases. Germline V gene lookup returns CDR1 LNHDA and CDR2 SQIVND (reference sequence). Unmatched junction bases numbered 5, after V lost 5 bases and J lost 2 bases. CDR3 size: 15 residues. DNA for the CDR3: TGTGCCAGTAGTCTTGGGACAGTAAACACCGGGGAGCTGTTTTTT. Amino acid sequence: CASSLGTVNTGELFF.

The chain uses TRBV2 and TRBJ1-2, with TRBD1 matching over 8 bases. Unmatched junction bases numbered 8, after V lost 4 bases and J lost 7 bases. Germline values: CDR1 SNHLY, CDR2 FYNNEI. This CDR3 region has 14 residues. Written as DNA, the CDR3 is TGTGCCAGCAGTGGGGAGACAGGGGAATCTGGCTACACCTTC. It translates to CASSGETGESGYTF.

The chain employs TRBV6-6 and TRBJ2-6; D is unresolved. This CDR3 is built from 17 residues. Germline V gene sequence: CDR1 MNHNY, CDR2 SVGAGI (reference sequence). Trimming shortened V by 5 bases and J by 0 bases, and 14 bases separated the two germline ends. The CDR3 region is CASSPPVMGSGANVLTF. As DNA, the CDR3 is TGTGCCAGCAGTCCCCCCGTAATGGGCTCTGGGGCCAACGTCCTGACTTTC.

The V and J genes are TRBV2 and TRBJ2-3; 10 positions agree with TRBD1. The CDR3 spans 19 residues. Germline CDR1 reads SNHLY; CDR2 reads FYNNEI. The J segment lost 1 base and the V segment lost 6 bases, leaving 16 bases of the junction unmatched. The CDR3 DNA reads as TGTGCCAGCAGCTCCACCGGGACAGGGGTTCTTATTGGCACAGATACGCAGTATTTT. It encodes CASSSTGTGVLIGTDTQYF.

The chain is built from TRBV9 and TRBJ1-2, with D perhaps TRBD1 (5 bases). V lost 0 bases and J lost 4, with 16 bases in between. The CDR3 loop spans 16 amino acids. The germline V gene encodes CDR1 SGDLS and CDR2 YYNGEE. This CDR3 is CASSVAVRQSRYGYTF. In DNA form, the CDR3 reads TGTGCCAGCAGCGTAGCGGTTAGACAGTCTCGCTATGGCTACACCTTC.

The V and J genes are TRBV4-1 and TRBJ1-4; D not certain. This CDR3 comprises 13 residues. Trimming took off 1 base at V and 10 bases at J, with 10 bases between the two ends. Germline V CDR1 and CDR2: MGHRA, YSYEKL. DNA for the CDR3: TGCGCCAGCAGCCAAGTCCAGTTAGGAAAACTGTTTTTT. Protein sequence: CASSQVQLGKLFF.

This CDR3 reads CATQGARVTGELFF. CDR3 DNA sequence: TGTGCCACTCAGGGGGCCCGAGTGACCGGGGAGCTGTTTTTT. The chain couples TRBV27 to TRBJ2-2, with 8 bases identical to TRBD1. V lost 10 bases, J lost 5 bases, and 9 bases stayed unmatched. This CDR3 spans 14 amino acids. The germline CDR1 and CDR2 sequences are MNHEY and SMNVEV (reference sequence).

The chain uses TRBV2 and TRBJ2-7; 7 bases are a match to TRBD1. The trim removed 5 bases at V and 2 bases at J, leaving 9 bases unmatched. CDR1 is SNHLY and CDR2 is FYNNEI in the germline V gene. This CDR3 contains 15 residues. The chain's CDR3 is CASSYTKTGTYEQYF. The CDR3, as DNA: TGTGCCAGCAGTTATACTAAGACAGGGACCTACGAGCAGTACTTC.

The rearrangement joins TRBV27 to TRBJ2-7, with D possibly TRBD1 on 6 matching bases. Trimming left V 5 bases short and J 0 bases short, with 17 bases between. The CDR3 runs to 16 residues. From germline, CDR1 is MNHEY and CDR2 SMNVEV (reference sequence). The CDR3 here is CASSPQQGYSSYEQYF. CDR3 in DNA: TGTGCCAGCAGTCCCCAACAGGGATATAGCTCCTACGAGCAGTACTTC.

The CDR3 coding sequence is TGTGCCAGCAGCCAAGTGGGGGTTAGAGGCCCCACAGATACGCAGTATTTT. Its protein product is CASSQVGVRGPTDTQYF. The chain carries TRBV3-1 (or the pseudogene TRBV3-2) and TRBJ2-3; tentatively, D is TRBD1 or TRBD2 (5 bases each). Germline-derived CDR1 and CDR2 are LGHDT and YNNKEL (reference sequence). This CDR3 spans 17 amino acids. The V end was cut by 1 base, the J end by 2 bases, with 16 bases between.

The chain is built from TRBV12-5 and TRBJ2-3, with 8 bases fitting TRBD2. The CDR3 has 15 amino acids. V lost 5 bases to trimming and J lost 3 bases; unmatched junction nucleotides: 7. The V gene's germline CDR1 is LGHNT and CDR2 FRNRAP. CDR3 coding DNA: TGTGCTAGTGGTCCCGGGACTAGAGAAACAGATACGCAGTATTTT. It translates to CASGPGTRETDTQYF.

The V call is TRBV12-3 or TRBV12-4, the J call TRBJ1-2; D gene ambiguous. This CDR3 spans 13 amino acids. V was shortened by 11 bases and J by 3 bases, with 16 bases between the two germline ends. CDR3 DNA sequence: TGTGCCCCTGTAGGTATAAGTCACTATGGCTACACCTTC. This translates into CAPVGISHYGYTF.

This CDR3 is CASSDRDSYEQYF. CDR3 DNA sequence: TGTGCCAGTTCGGACAGGGACTCCTACGAGCAGTACTTC. This chain connects TRBV6-5 to TRBJ2-7; 8 bases map to TRBD1. The CDR3 has 13 residues. From germline, CDR1 is MNHEY and CDR2 SVGAGI. J was trimmed by 0 bases and V by 9 bases; bases with no gene match: 4.

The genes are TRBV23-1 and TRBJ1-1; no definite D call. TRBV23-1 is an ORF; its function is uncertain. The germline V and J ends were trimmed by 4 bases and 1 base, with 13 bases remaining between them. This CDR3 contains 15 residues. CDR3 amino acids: CASSRPIGRNTEAFF. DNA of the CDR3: TGCGCCAGCAGTCGCCCGATTGGCCGGAACACTGAAGCTTTCTTT.

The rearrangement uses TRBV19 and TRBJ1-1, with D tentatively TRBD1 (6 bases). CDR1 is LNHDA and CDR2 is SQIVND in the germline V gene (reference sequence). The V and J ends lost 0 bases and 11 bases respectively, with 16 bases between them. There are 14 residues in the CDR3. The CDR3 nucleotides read TGTGCCAGTAGTATAGAAGGGGGGTATGAGACGGCTTTCTTT. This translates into CASSIEGGYETAFF.

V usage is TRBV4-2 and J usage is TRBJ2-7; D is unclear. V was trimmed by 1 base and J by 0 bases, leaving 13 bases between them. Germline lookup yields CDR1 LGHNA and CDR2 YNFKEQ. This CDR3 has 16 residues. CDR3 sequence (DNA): TGTGCCAGCAGCCAAGGGTGGCCTCTGAGCTCCTACGAGCAGTACTTC. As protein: CASSQGWPLSSYEQYF.

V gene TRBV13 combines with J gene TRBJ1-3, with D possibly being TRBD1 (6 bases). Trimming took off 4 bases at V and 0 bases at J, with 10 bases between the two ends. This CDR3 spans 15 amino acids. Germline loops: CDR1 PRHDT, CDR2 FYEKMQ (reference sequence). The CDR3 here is CASSSRTDSGNTIYF. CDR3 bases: TGTGCCAGCAGCTCTCGGACAGACTCTGGAAACACCATATATTTT.

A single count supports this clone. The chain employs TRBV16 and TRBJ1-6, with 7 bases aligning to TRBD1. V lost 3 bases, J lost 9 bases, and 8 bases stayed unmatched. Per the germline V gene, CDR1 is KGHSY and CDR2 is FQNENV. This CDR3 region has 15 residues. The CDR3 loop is CASSQNRGLGSPLHF. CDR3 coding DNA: TGTGCCAGCAGCCAGAACAGGGGTCTAGGTTCACCCCTCCACTTT.

CDR3 DNA: TGCGCCACCGGGGGGCCCGGGCAGATTACTCCGGAGACCCAGTACTTC. It specifies CATGGPGQITPETQYF. The V and J genes are TRBV4-1 and TRBJ2-5, with D maybe TRBD2 (7 bases). Between the trimmed V and J ends, which lost 10 bases and 5 bases, there was a span of 26 bases. CDR3 length: 16 amino acids. Germline CDR1 reads MGHRA; CDR2 reads YSYEKL.

The CDR3: CASSEGQAYEQFF. CDR3 nucleotide sequence: TGTGCCAGCAGTGAAGGGCAGGCGTATGAGCAGTTCTTC. This chain joins TRBV2 and TRBJ2-1; D gene ambiguous. Looked up from germline, CDR1 is SNHLY and CDR2 is FYNNEI. CDR3 size: 13 residues. Deletions cut 1 base from V and 8 bases from J, with 9 bases between.

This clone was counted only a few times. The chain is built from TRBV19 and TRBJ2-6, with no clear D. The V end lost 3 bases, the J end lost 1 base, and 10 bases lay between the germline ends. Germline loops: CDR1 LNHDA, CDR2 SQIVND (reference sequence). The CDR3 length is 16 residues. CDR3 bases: TGTGCCAGTAGTATTAAGGTTGGGTCTGGGGCCAACGTCCTGACTTTC. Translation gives CASSIKVGSGANVLTF. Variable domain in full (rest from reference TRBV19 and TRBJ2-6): DGGITQSPKYLFRKEGQNVTLSCEQNLNHDAMYWYRQDPGQGLRLIYYSQIVNDFQKGDIAEGYSVSREKKESFPLTVTSAQKNPTAFYLCASSIKVGSGANVLTFGAGSRLTVL.

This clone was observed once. CDR3 bases: TGTGCTAGTGGGGAGGGAGGGGTGGCTTTCTTT. It codes for CASGEGGVAFF. The gene calls are TRBV12-5 and TRBJ1-1; tentatively, D is TRBD1 (5 bases). The CDR3 totals 11 residues. Germline CDR1 reads LGHNT; CDR2 reads FRNRAP. Trimming pared 6 bases from V and 11 bases from J, leaving 13 bases between.

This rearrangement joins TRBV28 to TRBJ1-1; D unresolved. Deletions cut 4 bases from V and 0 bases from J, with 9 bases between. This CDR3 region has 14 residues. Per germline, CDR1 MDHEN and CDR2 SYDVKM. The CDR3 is CASSSRGMNTEAFF. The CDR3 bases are TGTGCCAGCAGTTCCCGAGGAATGAACACTGAAGCTTTCTTT. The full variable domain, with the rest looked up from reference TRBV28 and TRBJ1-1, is DVKVTQSSRYLVKRTGEKVFLECVQDMDHENMFWYRQDPGLGLRLIYFSYDVKMKEKGDIPEGYSVSREKKERFSLILESASTNQTSMYLCASSSRGMNTEAFFGQGTRLTVV.

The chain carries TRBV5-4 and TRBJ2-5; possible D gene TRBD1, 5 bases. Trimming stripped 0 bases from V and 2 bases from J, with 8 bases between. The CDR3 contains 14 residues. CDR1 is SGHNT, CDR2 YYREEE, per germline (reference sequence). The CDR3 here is CASSLGQPQETQYF. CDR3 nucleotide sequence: TGTGCCAGCAGCTTGGGACAGCCTCAAGAGACCCAGTACTTC. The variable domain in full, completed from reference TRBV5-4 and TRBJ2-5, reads ETGVTQSPTHLIKTRGQQVTLRCSSQSGHNTVSWYQQALGQGPQFIFQYYREEENGRGNFPPRFSGLQFPNYSSELNVNALELDDSALYLCASSLGQPQETQYFGPGTRLLVL.

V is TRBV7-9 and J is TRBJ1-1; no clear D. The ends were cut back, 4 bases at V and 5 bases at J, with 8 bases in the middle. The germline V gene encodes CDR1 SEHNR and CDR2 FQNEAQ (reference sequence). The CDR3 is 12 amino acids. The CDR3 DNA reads TGTGCCAGCAGCTCAGGAGGTACTGAAGCTTTCTTT. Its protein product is CASSSGGTEAFF.

The CDR3 region is CASSVKGAHEQFF. CDR3 in DNA: TGTGCCAGCAGCGTAAAGGGGGCCCATGAGCAGTTCTTC. V and J are TRBV9 and TRBJ2-1; 7 bases fit TRBD1. Trimming at V came to 1 base and at J to 8 bases, leaving 3 bases not matched to a gene. The germline gives CDR1 SGDLS, CDR2 YYNGEE. The CDR3 consists of 13 residues.